This paragraph reports one TCR beta chain. The antigen is unknown. These data are taken from a study of CD8 T cells in Susac syndrome. Across the study: Patients with Susac syndrome were therapy-naive, on corticosteroids, or on intravenous immunoglobulin alone at blood draw.

Whole-study results and caveats: Susac-specific public clones found in total CD8+ repertoires numbered some 17, and those in CD8+ TEMRA repertoires numbered a few.

It was with random hexamers that about 0.45 to 1 ug RNA was reverse transcribed. In TCRdb, the immunoSEQ multiplex PCR reads were re-called with MiXCR into one record per CDR3 protein. The data show approximately 79,000 distinct CDR3 sequences, 93% seen once. This CDR3 spans 11 amino acids. Germline V gene lookup returns CDR1 SQVTM and CDR2 ANQGSEA. Trimming took 4 bases from V and 8 from J, leaving 11 bases between them. Material: CD8+ T cells from PBMCs. This TCR derives from a human donor with Susac syndrome. This chain links TRBV29-1 with TRBJ1-1; D unresolved. The chain's CDR3 is CSVGRTYEAFF. In nucleotides, the CDR3 is TGCAGCGTTGGTCGGACTTACGAAGCTTTCTTT.